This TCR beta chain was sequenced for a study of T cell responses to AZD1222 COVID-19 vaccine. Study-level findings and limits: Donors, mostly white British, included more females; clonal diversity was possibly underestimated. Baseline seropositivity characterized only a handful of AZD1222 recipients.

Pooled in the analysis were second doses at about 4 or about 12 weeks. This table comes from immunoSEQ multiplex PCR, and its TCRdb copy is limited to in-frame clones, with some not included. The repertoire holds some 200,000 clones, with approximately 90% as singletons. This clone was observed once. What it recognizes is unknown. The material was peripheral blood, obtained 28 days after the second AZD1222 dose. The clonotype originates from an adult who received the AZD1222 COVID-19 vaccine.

The CDR3 DNA follows: TGTGCCAGCAGCCAAGATCGCGTCGAGACCCAGTACTTC. Encoded protein: CASSQDRVETQYF. The chain has TRBV14 and TRBJ2-5, with D uncertain. V lost 0 bases, J lost 5 bases, and 7 bases lay in between. This CDR3 has 13 amino acids. The germline V gene encodes CDR1 SGHDN and CDR2 FVKESK.